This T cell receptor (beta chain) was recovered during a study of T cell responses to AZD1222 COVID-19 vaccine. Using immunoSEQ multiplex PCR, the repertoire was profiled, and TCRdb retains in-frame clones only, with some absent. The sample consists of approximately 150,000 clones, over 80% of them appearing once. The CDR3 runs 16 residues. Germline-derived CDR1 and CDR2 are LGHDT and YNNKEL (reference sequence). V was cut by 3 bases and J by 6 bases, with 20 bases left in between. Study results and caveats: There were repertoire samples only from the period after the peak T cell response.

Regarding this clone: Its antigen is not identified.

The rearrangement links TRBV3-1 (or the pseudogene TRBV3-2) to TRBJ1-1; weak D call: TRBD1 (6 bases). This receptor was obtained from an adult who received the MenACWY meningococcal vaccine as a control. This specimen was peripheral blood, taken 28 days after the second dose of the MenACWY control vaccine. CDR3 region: CASSQRYGGIVPEAFF. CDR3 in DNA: TGTGCCAGCAGCCAGCGATACGGGGGCATAGTACCTGAAGCTTTCTTT.